The clone carrying this T cell receptor (beta chain) was observed a few times. This sample stems from a study of blood T cell repertoires in COVID-19. Study-level background: The cDNA or gDNA used as material had been derived from T cells, B-cell-depleted T cells, or PBMCs.

Participant age was roughly 18 to 90 years, and participants resided in fewer than 25 US areas. Profiling relied on immunoSEQ multiplex PCR, and the TCRdb table lists in-frame clones only, not all of them. The repertoire holds more than 450,000 clones, with about 85% as singletons. V lost 4 bases and J lost 3; bases outside the gene matches: 2. The CDR3 totals 14 residues. The germline gives CDR1 SGHVS, CDR2 FQNEAQ. The gene calls are TRBV7-8 and TRBJ2-7, with TRBD1 matching 11 bases. This sequence was found in a woman aged 18-30 years who had recovered from COVID-19. Sequenced input: PBMCs or T cells enriched from blood (not recorded which). The CDR3 coding sequence is TGTGCCAGCAGCTGGGACAGGGGGGTCTACGAGCAGTACTTC. Amino acid sequence: CASSWDRGVYEQYF.